This TCR beta chain appears in the sequencing data of a study of early T cells in non-severe SARS-CoV-2 infection (dated by TCRdb to the early 2020s). Study-level background: Because TCR sequencing relied on bulk RNA taken from unsorted whole blood, pairing of alpha and beta chains was not possible.

V is cut by 6 bases and J by 3 bases, and the space between the germline ends is 19 bases. The CDR3 holds 16 amino acids from the cysteine to the phenylalanine. The sequence is cut down to CDR3 DNA, 48 bases in frame from base 1. General conclusions and limits of the study: VDJdb matching was skewed toward anti-spike CD8 responses and likely underestimated virus-specific expansions by missing private and CD4 specificities.

This clonotype was counted at least ten times. Its specific antigen is unknown. No quality values exist for individual bases; no much larger clone is one base distant. A case-control design nested within a healthcare worker cohort in London, UK, was used, with weekly nasopharyngeal swab PCR tests and blood sampling performed. Healthcare workers were recruited during the week of the UK lockdown, between 23 and 31 March 2020, and followed weekly for up to 16 weeks. Receptor amplification or capture employed 5' RACE. Sequencing relied on a NextSeq 500. The TCR library protocol attached unique molecular identifiers to individual cDNA molecules to correct for sequencing error and PCR bias. Both TCR alpha and beta chains were sequenced, and tight co-correlation was observed between alpha and beta sequence abundances in each sample. The paper's processing steps were these. Decombinator V4 was used to annotate the V gene, J gene and CDR3 of the TCR sequences. Expanded TCRs were defined as changing significantly between any two time points under a Poisson model with p below 0.0001. TCR abundances were normalised to the total number of TCRs sequenced in each sample and reported as counts per million. TRAV1-2 paired with TRAJ12, TRAJ20 or TRAJ33 defined MAIT TCRs, while TRAV10 paired with TRAJ18 defined iNKT TCRs. VDJdb, accessed on 1 November 2021, was searched for TCRs annotated for CMV, EBV and SARS-CoV-2, and TCRs annotated for more than one antigen were excluded. TCRdb applied fastp at Q25 and MiXCR to the public reads, then kept only in-frame beta chains. CDR3 protein duplicates are merged, each entry listing the most common genes and DNA. The authors' filters were not applied to this entry. The sample table records fewer than 65,000 distinct CDR3 sequences; less than 10% of these occur just once. The leading ten clones occupy approximately 1.1% of the sample.

The clonotype comes from an adult who was a healthcare worker with PCR-confirmed SARS-CoV-2 infection or an uninfected control (not recorded which). The source material was whole blood. The receptor chain draws on TRBV12-3 or TRBV12-4 and TRBJ2-3, with a tentative D gene TRBD1 over 6 matching bases. Here is the DNA: TGTGCCAGCAGCCACGGACTCGACAGGCGAACAGATACGCAGTATTTT. Its protein is CASSHGLDRRTDTQYF.